This T cell receptor (beta chain) was observed in a study of T cell responses to AZD1222 COVID-19 vaccine (dated by TCRdb to about 2021). Background on the whole study: TCR sequencing covered fewer than 250 trial participants: 200 to 220 given two doses of AZD1222 and 26 given two doses of MenACWY control vaccine. Trial participants were enrolled into age subgroups of 18-55, 56-69 and 70-plus years, which contained approximately 150, 30 and 60 TCR-sequenced participants, respectively. Overall results and qualifications from the work: Because no day 14 peak-response samples were available, the repertoires could be characterized only after the peak T cell response. Reportedly, close to half of the unique spike-specific TCRs recognized epitopes lying outside the regions that are mutated in the B.1.351 and B.1.1.7 variants. Most participants were white British and females outnumbered males, and the authors suggested that clonal diversity may have been underestimated. The whole spike protein was spanned by vaccine-associated CD4 TCRs, and dominant responses were seen in regions 160-218 and 743-854. A significant rise in spike-specific TCR breadth and depth was observed after two AZD1222 doses relative to day 0 and relative to MenACWY recipients. The 56-69-year group was small, and its depth increase did not reach significance, likely because of low power. Conclusions about previously exposed vaccinees were limited because only six AZD1222 recipients were SARS-CoV-2 seropositive at baseline.

CDR1 SGHTA and CDR2 FQGNSA are derived from the germline V gene. From the cysteine up to the phenylalanine, the CDR3 has a length of 14 residues. Only the CDR3 DNA is retained, 42 bases long and in frame from the first base. The germline ends are 8 bases apart after V is trimmed by 5 bases and J by 0 bases. Note on this clone: It has no known antigen specificity. No base qualities exist here, and no much larger clone lies one base off it.

The CDR3 regions of human TCRbeta chains were analyzed by immunosequencing. The published analysis was carried out like this. TCRs in the repertoires were matched against a reference library of SARS-CoV-2-specific TCRs that had been generated with the MIRA antigen-specificity platform. Breadth was defined as the fraction of unique TCRs that were SARS-CoV-2-associated, and depth was defined as the fraction of total T cells that were SARS-CoV-2-associated. Each spike-specific TCR was assigned to its reactive spike region and to a CD4 or CD8 class using the MIRA data. Log10-transformed breadth and depth values were compared by one-way ANOVA with Sidak's multiple comparisons tests. Entries here come from immuneACCESS through TCRdb and include only in-frame sequences with V and J called. Some clones fail to appear in such tables; in the studies checked, an unresolved V gene covers under half of the shortfall, and the cause of the remainder is unknown. V, J and clone size were drawn from that table, and D and trimming were deduced from the DNA. In all, the sample holds about 150,000 clones, and about 91% of those were seen once. Together, the top ten hold about 3.8% of the sample.

Taken with the paper, the label for time point translates to: about 28 days (+/-7) after the second vaccine dose. AZD1222 recipients whose second dose came at about 4 weeks and those whose second dose came at about 12 weeks were combined into one group, since spike-specific TCR depth and breadth did not differ between the two schedules. Vaccinee samples were obtained from the UK trials COV001 and COV002, which included a single-blind randomized controlled phase 2/3 trial of AZD1222 (ChAdOx1 nCoV-19) in healthy adults. Trial participant PBMC samples were collected at day 0 and day 28 after the second dose for TCRbeta chain sequencing.

Here the sequenced sample was peripheral blood, taken 28 days after the second AZD1222 dose. The origin of this receptor is an adult who received the AZD1222 COVID-19 vaccine. The sequence links TRBV7-2 to TRBJ1-5; D gene: possibly TRBD1, on 5 matching bases. The bases are TGTGCCAGCAGCGGGACCTATAGCAATCAGCCCCAGCATTTT. The translation is CASSGTYSNQPQHF.